The source of this T cell receptor beta chain is a study of T cells in Graves' hyperthyroidism and ophthalmopathy. Study overall: Peripheral blood was collected at initial diagnosis, before any treatment.

The CDR3 loop spans 15 amino acids. The V gene lost 7 bases and the J gene lost 8 bases, with 20 bases spanning the gap. The germline gives CDR1 SGHTA, CDR2 FQGTGA. This clonotype was counted at least ten times. Amplification targeted TCR beta CDR3 regions from RNA transcripts. With the HTBI primer set, the TCR CDR3 went through a first round of RT-PCR. In TCRdb, the multiplex PCR reads were re-called with MiXCR into one record per CDR3 protein. The table includes 380,000 or so distinct CDR3 sequences, more than 11% detected once. Sequencing was performed on blood. This sequence originates from a woman in her twenties or thirties with Graves' hyperthyroidism. This rearrangement joins TRBV7-3 to TRBJ2-2; a weak D match, TRBD1 (5 bases). The CDR3 DNA reads as TGTGCCAGCACCCTCCTTGGGCCCGCAGGGGGGGAGCTGTTTTTT. Amino acid sequence: CASTLLGPAGGELFF.